The source of this TCR beta chain is a study of blood T cell repertoires in COVID-19. The V and J ends lost 2 bases and 3 bases respectively, with 8 bases between them. The germline V gene has CDR1 SGHNT and CDR2 YYREEE (reference sequence). The CDR3 contains 13 residues. Here immunoSEQ multiplex PCR was the method, and the copy in TCRdb shows in-frame clones only, minus some. The sample has about 120,000 clones; over 75% are singletons. The chain uses TRBV5-4 and TRBJ1-2; unclear D gene. The sequence came from a woman at least 80 years old with acute or convalescent COVID-19. Material: peripheral blood. This CDR3 is CASSFGGDYGYTF. In DNA form, the CDR3 reads TGTGCCAGCAGCTTCGGCGGGGACTATGGCTACACCTTC.